The 25 T cell receptor beta chains in this list originate from one sample, sequenced in a study of T cells in Graves' hyperthyroidism and ophthalmopathy. What was amplified from RNA transcripts were TCR beta CDR3 regions. An initial round of RT-PCR targeting the TCR CDR3 relied on the HTBI primer set. TCRdb re-derived calls from the multiplex PCR reads in MiXCR, one entry per CDR3 protein. The sample includes 700,000 to 950,000 distinct CDR3 sequences, approximately 40% seen only once; the top ten take roughly 30%. The sample was blood. Source of these receptors: a woman aged 40 to 50 with Graves' hyperthyroidism.

As regards this clonotype: This may be a read error, as it is one base from a much larger clone. This rearrangement joins TRBV7-6 to TRBJ2-5, with 9 bases lining up with TRBD2. This CDR3 contains 15 residues. Germline-derived CDR1 and CDR2 are SGHVS and FNYEAQ. CDR3 sequence: CASSLTSGFQEAQYF. The DNA for the CDR3 is TGTGCTAGCAGCTTAACTAGCGGGTTTCAAGAGGCCCAGTACTTC.

This clonotype was found many times. The chain uses TRBV7-2 and TRBJ2-3; D gene unclear. The CDR3 is made up of 14 amino acids. Germline V lookup: CDR1 SGHTA, CDR2 FQGNSA. V shed 5 bases and J shed 2 bases, with 11 bases lying between them. The CDR3 is CASSTYSHTDTQYF. As DNA, the CDR3 is TGTGCCAGCAGCACCTATTCACACACAGATACGCAGTATTTT.

This clonotype has only a few counts. The chain combines TRBV7-9 with TRBJ1-4, with D tentatively TRBD1 (6 bases). The CDR3 length is 15 residues. Per the germline V gene, CDR1 is SEHNR and CDR2 is FQNEAQ (reference sequence). Trimming took off 3 bases at V and 8 bases at J, with 16 bases between the two ends. The CDR3 sequence is CASSFPAGVGEKLFF. CDR3 DNA sequence: TGTGCCAGCAGCTTCCCCGCAGGGGTCGGAGAAAAACTGTTTTTT.

This clonotype appeared a few times. The chain couples TRBV7-3 to TRBJ2-1; D might be TRBD1 (7 bases). This CDR3 has 13 amino acids. In germline, CDR1 is SGHTA, CDR2 FQGTGA. Between the trimmed V and J ends, which lost 4 bases and 10 bases, there was a span of 14 bases. The CDR3 loop is CASSSLRGEEQFF. The CDR3 DNA reads TGTGCCAGCAGCTCCCTCAGGGGGGAAGAGCAGTTCTTC.

This clonotype was seen many times. This chain uses TRBV24-1 with TRBJ1-1; 8 nucleotides agree with TRBD1. The V and J ends lost 10 bases and 2 bases, in that order; junction bases with no gene match: 5. CDR1 KGHDR and CDR2 SFDVKD come from the germline V gene. The CDR3 contains 13 residues. Here the CDR3 reads CATQGADNTEAFF. The DNA for the CDR3 is TGTGCCACTCAGGGGGCGGATAACACTGAAGCTTTCTTT.

Many counts were recorded for this clonotype. At one boundary the junction diverges from the germline segment, which might be a read error. This chain connects TRBV7-6 to TRBJ1-6, with D perhaps TRBD1 (5 bases). The CDR3 loop spans 11 amino acids. Germline V CDR1 and CDR2: SGHVS, FNYEAQ. The DNA of the CDR3 is TGTGCCAGCAGCTTAGGGGGCCCCCTGCACTTC. Its translation is CASSLGGPLHF.

This clonotype was counted at least ten times. CDR3 DNA: TGTGCCAGCAGCCCAGCTGTGAGCTCTGGAAACACCATATATTTT. Its translation is CASSPAVSSGNTIYF. The gene calls are TRBV7-2 and TRBJ1-3; D not resolved. The CDR3 covers 15 residues. The V end was cut by 5 bases, the J end by 0 bases, with 11 bases between. The germline V gene has CDR1 SGHTA and CDR2 FQGNSA. Together with reference TRBV7-2 and TRBJ1-3, the CDR3 gives the full variable domain: GAGVSQSPSNKVTEKGKDVELRCDPISGHTALYWYRQSLGQGLEFLIYFQGNSAPDKSGLPSDRFSAERTGGSVSTLTIQRTQQEDSAVYLCASSPAVSSGNTIYFGEGSWLTVV.

The genes are TRBV15 and TRBJ1-2; D call uncertain. The V and J ends lost 3 bases and 3 bases respectively, with 11 bases between them. The CDR3 covers 14 residues. Looked up from germline, CDR1 is LNHNV and CDR2 is YYDKDF (reference sequence). This chain's CDR3 is CATSSKVLHYGYTF. The CDR3 bases are TGTGCCACCAGCAGTAAAGTACTCCACTATGGCTACACCTTC.

This clonotype was found a few times. The chain recombines TRBV10-3 with TRBJ2-7; 8 bases are shared with TRBD2. With V trimmed by 3 bases and J by 2 bases, 3 bases remained unmatched. This CDR3 has 14 amino acids. The germline gives CDR1 ENHRY, CDR2 SYGVKD. CDR3 sequence: CAISEREGAYEQYF. DNA for the CDR3: TGTGCCATCAGTGAACGGGAGGGCGCCTACGAGCAGTACTTC.

The DNA for the CDR3 is TGTGCCAGCAGTTACTCCGGAGGGGGTCTCGACGAGCAGTACTTC. This encodes CASSYSGGGLDEQYF. The V call is TRBV2, the J call TRBJ2-7; D possibly uses TRBD1 or TRBD2 (6 bases each). With 5 bases removed from V and 5 bases from J, the gap between germline ends came to 19 bases. Germline CDR1 and CDR2: SNHLY and FYNNEI. There are 15 residues in the CDR3.

This clonotype was seen repeatedly, ten times or more. The rearrangement links TRBV5-1 to TRBJ1-2; D possibly corresponds to TRBD1 (6 bases). The CDR3 has 14 amino acids. CDR1 is SGHRS, CDR2 YFSETQ, per germline. Deletions cut 2 bases from V and 7 bases from J, with 15 bases between. This CDR3 is CASSLPQGTFGYTF. The CDR3 DNA reads TGCGCCAGCAGCTTACCCCAGGGGACTTTTGGCTACACCTTC.

This clonotype was seen a few times. This chain links TRBV28 with TRBJ1-4, with a tentative D call TRBD1 (5 bases). From germline, CDR1 is MDHEN and CDR2 SYDVKM. The V gene lost 8 bases and the J gene lost 5 bases, with 21 bases spanning the gap. This CDR3 region has 16 residues. As DNA, the CDR3 is TGTGCCAGCTATGACAGCAAGGGGAGGAAAAATGAAAAACTGTTTTTT. Protein product: CASYDSKGRKNEKLFF. The full variable domain, completed using reference TRBV28 and TRBJ1-4, is DVKVTQSSRYLVKRTGEKVFLECVQDMDHENMFWYRQDPGLGLRLIYFSYDVKMKEKGDIPEGYSVSREKKERFSLILESASTNQTSMYLCASYDSKGRKNEKLFFGSGTQLSVL.

Many counts were recorded for this clonotype. The V and J genes are TRBV9 and TRBJ1-1; D is ambiguous. Trimming shortened V by 0 bases and J by 4 bases, and 7 bases separated the two germline ends. CDR1 is SGDLS, CDR2 YYNGEE, per germline. The CDR3 covers 13 residues. This chain's CDR3 is CASSVGWSTEAFF. The CDR3 region has the DNA TGTGCCAGCAGCGTAGGGTGGAGCACTGAAGCTTTCTTT. Full variable domain (remainder filled in from reference TRBV9 and TRBJ1-1): DSGVTQTPKHLITATGQRVTLRCSPRSGDLSVYWYQQSLDQGLQFLIQYYNGEERAKGNILERFSAQQFPDLHSELNLSSLELGDSALYFCASSVGWSTEAFFGQGTRLTVV.

Notes on this clonotype: At one end, the junction sequence differs from germline, possibly due to a read error. The J gene is TRBJ2-7, the V gene TRBV10-3; TRBD1 agrees at 8 bases. Germline-derived CDR1 and CDR2 are ENHRY and SYGVKD. There are 16 residues in the CDR3. The CDR3 reads CASSATRDRRSYEQYF. DNA of the CDR3: TGTGCCAGCAGTGCAACCCGGGACAGGAGGTCCTACGAGCAGTACTTC.

Worth noting for this clonotype: One junction end disagrees with the germline gene, perhaps due to a read error. The chain joins TRBV9 to TRBJ1-6, with TRBD1 as a possible D gene (5 bases). The CDR3 loop spans 13 amino acids. Germline V lookup: CDR1 SGDLS, CDR2 YYNGEE. CDR3 DNA: TGTGTCAGCAGCTTTACAGGAGATTCACCCCTCCACTTT. Translation: CVSSFTGDSPLHF.

The genes are TRBV4-1 and TRBJ1-5, with D unclear. Germline CDR1 MGHRA, CDR2 YSYEKL. The CDR3 length is 17 residues. Trimming pared 1 base from V and 0 bases from J, leaving 13 bases between. CDR3 residues: CASSQVSATLSNQPQHF. The CDR3 bases are TGCGCCAGCAGCCAAGTTTCAGCTACCCTTAGCAATCAGCCCCAGCATTTT.

The chain links TRBV6-1 to TRBJ2-7; D might be TRBD1 (6 bases). Trimming stripped 8 bases from V and 3 bases from J, with 17 bases between. CDR1 is MNHNS and CDR2 is SASEGT in the germline V gene. There are 14 residues in the CDR3. The CDR3 nucleotides read TGTGCCAGCCGGAGGACAGCGACGAACTACGAGCAGTACTTC. Its translation is CASRRTATNYEQYF.

The CDR3 bases are TGTGCCACCAGTGACCAACCCACCGGGGAGCTGTTTTTT. Protein: CATSDQPTGELFF. The chain has TRBV24-1 and TRBJ2-2; no clear D. From germline, CDR1 is KGHDR and CDR2 SFDVKD. This CDR3 comprises 13 residues. The ends were cut back, 4 bases at V and 4 bases at J, with 6 bases in the middle.

This clonotype came up a few times. The CDR3 nucleotides are TGTGCCACCAGGGAGGGGGAGAGGAACACTGAAGCTTTCTTT. It codes for CATREGERNTEAFF. The chain is built from TRBV12-3 or TRBV12-4 and TRBJ1-1; D is possibly TRBD1 (6 bases). The CDR3 sequence is 14 residues long. The germline V and J ends were trimmed by 10 bases and 1 base, with 16 bases remaining between them.

This clonotype was observed a few times. The V gene is TRBV2, the J gene TRBJ1-1; the D is unclear. Germline V gene lookup returns CDR1 SNHLY and CDR2 FYNNEI. The V gene lost 8 bases and the J gene lost 0 bases, with 7 bases spanning the gap. This CDR3 has 12 amino acids. The CDR3 DNA sequence: TGTGCCAGCGGTCCCATGAACACTGAAGCTTTCTTT. It specifies CASGPMNTEAFF.

This clonotype showed up just a few times. This sequence joins TRBV6-5 and TRBJ1-2; no clear D gene. Germline lookup yields CDR1 MNHEY and CDR2 SVGAGI. There are 15 residues in the CDR3. The germline V and J ends were trimmed by 0 bases and 4 bases, with 12 bases remaining between them. CDR3 coding DNA: TGTGCCAGCAGTTACTCTCGCGGTGAGGGCTATGGCTACACCTTC. Its protein product is CASSYSRGEGYGYTF.

On this clonotype itself: This may be a read error: a much more frequent sequence differs by one nucleotide. The genes are TRBV7-9 and TRBJ1-6; D gene uncertain. V was clipped by 5 bases and J by 8 bases, with 10 bases between them. Looked up from germline, CDR1 is SEHNR and CDR2 is FQNEAQ (reference sequence). CDR3 length: 13 residues. For the CDR3, the DNA is TGTGCCAGCAGCCCCTTTTCGGATTCACCCCTCCACTTT. It encodes CASSPFSDSPLHF.

With respect to this clonotype: A much more abundant neighbour one base away suggests this may be a read error. The chain is built from TRBV7-2 and TRBJ1-1; D is unresolved. V was pared by 7 bases and J by 3 bases, with 21 bases between. The CDR3 runs 16 residues. The V gene's germline CDR1 is SGHTA and CDR2 FQGNSA. For the CDR3, the DNA is TGTGCCAGCACCCTTGGAATTGAGGCGCGGGACACTGAAGCTTTCTTT. Amino acids: CASTLGIEARDTEAFF.

The genes are TRBV7-8 and TRBJ2-2, with D unresolved. This CDR3 contains 13 residues. Germline V gene lookup returns CDR1 SGHVS and CDR2 FQNEAQ. The V end was cut by 0 bases, the J end by 6 bases, with 5 bases between. CDR3 sequence reads: CASSLALPGELFF. CDR3 DNA sequence: TGTGCCAGCAGCTTAGCCCTTCCCGGGGAGCTGTTTTTT. The full variable domain, its missing parts supplied by reference TRBV7-8 and TRBJ2-2, is GAGVSQSPRYKVAKRGQDVALRCDPISGHVSLFWYQQALGQGPEFLTYFQNEAQLDKSGLPSDRFFAERPEGSVSTLKIQRTQQEDSAVYLCASSLALPGELFFGEGSRLTVL.

The chain employs TRBV28 and TRBJ1-2, with 9 bases that match TRBD1. CDR1 and CDR2 (germline): MDHEN, SYDVKM. This CDR3 contains 13 residues. With V trimmed by 6 bases and J by 4 bases, 3 bases remained unmatched. The CDR3: CASRKTGGYGYTF. In nucleotides, the CDR3 is TGTGCCAGCAGAAAGACAGGGGGCTATGGCTACACCTTC.